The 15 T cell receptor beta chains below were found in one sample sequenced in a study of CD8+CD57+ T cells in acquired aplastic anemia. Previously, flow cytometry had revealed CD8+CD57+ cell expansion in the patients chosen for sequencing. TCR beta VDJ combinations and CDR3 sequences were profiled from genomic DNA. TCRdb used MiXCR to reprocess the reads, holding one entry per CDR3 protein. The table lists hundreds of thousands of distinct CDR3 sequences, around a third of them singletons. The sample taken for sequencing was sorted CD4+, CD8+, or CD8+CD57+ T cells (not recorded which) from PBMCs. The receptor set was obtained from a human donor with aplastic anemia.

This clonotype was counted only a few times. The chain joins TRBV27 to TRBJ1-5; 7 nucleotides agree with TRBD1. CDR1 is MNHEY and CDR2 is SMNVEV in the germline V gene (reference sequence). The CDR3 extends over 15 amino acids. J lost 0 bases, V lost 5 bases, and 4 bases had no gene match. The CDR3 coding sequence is TGTGCCAGCAGTGACAGGGTTCATAGCAATCAGCCCCAGCATTTT. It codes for CASSDRVHSNQPQHF.

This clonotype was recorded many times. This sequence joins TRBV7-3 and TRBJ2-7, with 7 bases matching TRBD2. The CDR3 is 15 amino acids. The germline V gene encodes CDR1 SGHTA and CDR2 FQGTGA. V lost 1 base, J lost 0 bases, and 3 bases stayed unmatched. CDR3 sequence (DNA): TGTGCCAGCAGCTTAATCCGCGGGAGCTCCTACGAGCAGTACTTC. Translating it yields CASSLIRGSSYEQYF.

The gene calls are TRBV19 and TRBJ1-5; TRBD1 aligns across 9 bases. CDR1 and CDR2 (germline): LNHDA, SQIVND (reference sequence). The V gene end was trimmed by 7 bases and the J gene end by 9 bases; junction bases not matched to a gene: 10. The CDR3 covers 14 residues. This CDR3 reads CASKRTGATRPQHF. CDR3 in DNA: TGTGCCAGTAAGAGGACAGGGGCGACTAGGCCCCAGCATTTT. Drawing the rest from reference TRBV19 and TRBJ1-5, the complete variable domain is DGGITQSPKYLFRKEGQNVTLSCEQNLNHDAMYWYRQDPGQGLRLIYYSQIVNDFQKGDIAEGYSVSREKKESFPLTVTSAQKNPTAFYLCASKRTGATRPQHFGDGTRLSIL.

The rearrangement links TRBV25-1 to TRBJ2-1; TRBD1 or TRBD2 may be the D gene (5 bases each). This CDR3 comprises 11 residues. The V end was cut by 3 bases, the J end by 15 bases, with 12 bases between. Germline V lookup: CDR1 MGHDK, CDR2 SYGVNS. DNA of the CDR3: TGTGCCAGCAGTGAGGGGGTTGGGGCGTTCTTC. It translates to CASSEGVGAFF.

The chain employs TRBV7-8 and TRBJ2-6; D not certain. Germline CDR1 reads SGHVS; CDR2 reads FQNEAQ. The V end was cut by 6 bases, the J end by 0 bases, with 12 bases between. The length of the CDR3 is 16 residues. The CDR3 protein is CASRKSQSSGANVLTF. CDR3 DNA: TGTGCCAGCAGAAAAAGTCAGAGCTCTGGGGCCAACGTCCTGACTTTC.

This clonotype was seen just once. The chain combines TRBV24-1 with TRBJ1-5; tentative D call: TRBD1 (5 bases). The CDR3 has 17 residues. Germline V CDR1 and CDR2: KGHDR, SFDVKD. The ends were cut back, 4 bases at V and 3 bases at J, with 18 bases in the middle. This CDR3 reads CATSDRQLPPHNQPQHF. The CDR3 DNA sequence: TGTGCCACCAGTGACAGACAGCTCCCTCCCCACAATCAGCCCCAGCATTTT.

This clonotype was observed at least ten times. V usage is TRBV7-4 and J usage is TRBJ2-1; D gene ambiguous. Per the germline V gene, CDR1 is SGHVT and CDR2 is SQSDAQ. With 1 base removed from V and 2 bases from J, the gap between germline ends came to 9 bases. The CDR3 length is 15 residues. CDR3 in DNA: TGTGCCAGCAGCTTAGTAGGCCTCGCCTACAATGAGCAGTTCTTC. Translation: CASSLVGLAYNEQFF.

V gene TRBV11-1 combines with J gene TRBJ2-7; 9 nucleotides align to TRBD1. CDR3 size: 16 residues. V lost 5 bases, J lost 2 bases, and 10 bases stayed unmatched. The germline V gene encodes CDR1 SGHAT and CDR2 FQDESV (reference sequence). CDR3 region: CASSEVKWTGAYEQYF. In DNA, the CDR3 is TGTGCCAGCAGCGAGGTGAAGTGGACAGGGGCCTACGAGCAGTACTTC.

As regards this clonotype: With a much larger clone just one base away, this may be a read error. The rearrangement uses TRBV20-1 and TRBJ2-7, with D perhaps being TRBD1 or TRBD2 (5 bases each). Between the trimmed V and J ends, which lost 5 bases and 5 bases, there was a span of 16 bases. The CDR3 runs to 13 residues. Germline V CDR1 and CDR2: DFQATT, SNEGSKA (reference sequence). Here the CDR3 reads CSAVPGRGHEQYF. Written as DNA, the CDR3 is TGCAGTGCTGTACCGGGACGGGGCCACGAGCAGTACTTC.

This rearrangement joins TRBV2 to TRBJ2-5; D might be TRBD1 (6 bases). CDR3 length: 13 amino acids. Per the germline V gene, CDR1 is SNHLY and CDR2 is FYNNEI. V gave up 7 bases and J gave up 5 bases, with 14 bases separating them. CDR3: CASNPTGRETQYF. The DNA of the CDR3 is TGTGCCAGCAACCCAACAGGGCGGGAGACCCAGTACTTC.

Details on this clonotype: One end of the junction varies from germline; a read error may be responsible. The CDR3 nucleotides read TGTGCCACCGACCGGGATCAACTTCTTGAACCCGGGGAGCTATTTTTT. Translation: CATDRDQLLEPGELFF. The gene calls are TRBV19 and TRBJ2-2, with a possible D match to TRBD2 (5 bases). CDR3 length equals 16 residues. The germline V gene encodes CDR1 LNHDA and CDR2 SQIVND (reference sequence).

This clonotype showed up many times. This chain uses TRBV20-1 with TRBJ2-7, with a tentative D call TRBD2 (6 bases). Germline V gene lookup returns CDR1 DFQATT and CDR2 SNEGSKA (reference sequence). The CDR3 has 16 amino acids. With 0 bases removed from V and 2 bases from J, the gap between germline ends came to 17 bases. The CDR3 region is CSAREPGARGAYEQYF. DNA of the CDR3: TGCAGTGCTAGAGAACCCGGGGCGCGGGGTGCCTACGAGCAGTACTTC.

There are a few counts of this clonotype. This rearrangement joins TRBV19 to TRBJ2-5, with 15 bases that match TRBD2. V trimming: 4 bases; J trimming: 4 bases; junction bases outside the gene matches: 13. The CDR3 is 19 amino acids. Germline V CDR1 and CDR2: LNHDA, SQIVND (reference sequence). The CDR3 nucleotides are TGTGCCAGTAGTACCGGACTAGCGGGGGGGATGGCGCGGATAGAGACCCAGTACTTC. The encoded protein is CASSTGLAGGMARIETQYF. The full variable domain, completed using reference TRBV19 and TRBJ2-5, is DGGITQSPKYLFRKEGQNVTLSCEQNLNHDAMYWYRQDPGQGLRLIYYSQIVNDFQKGDIAEGYSVSREKKESFPLTVTSAQKNPTAFYLCASSTGLAGGMARIETQYFGPGTRLLVL.

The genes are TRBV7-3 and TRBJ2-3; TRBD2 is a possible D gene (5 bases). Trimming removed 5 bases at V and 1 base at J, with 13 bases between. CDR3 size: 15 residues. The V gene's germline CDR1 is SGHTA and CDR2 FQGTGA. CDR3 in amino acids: CASSIPGSGTDTQYF. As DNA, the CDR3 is TGTGCCAGCAGCATTCCTGGGAGCGGCACAGATACGCAGTATTTT.

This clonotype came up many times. The CDR3 bases are TGTGCCAGCAGCGAACGGACAGGGGACGATTCACCCCTCCACTTT. Protein: CASSERTGDDSPLHF. The chain has TRBV9 and TRBJ1-6, with 9 positions matching TRBD1. Per germline, CDR1 SGDLS and CDR2 YYNGEE. This CDR3 is 15 amino acids long. Unmatched junction bases numbered 6, after V lost 3 bases and J lost 8 bases.